This T cell receptor (beta chain) comes out of a study of T cells in Graves' hyperthyroidism and ophthalmopathy. Study results and limitations: Within blood appeared most thyroid clonotypes that had expanded above 0.001.

Amplified regions were TCR beta CDR3 sequences from RNA transcripts. Using the HTBI primer set, a first-round RT-PCR was run on the TCR CDR3. One entry per CDR3 protein results from TCRdb running MiXCR on the multiplex PCR reads. Of some 720,000 distinct CDR3 sequences listed, about 15% were seen once; the top ten hold around 8%. This clonotype was seen at least ten times. What it binds is unknown. V lost 7 bases to trimming and J lost 4 bases, with 16 bases between them. The CDR3 consists of 15 residues. The germline CDR1 and CDR2 sequences are SGHTA and FQGNSA. Hyperthyroidism, newly diagnosed and lasting under 2 months, affected patients aged 18 to 65. More than 9.5 ml fresh peripheral blood yielded the PBMCs.

The sequencing input was blood. This receptor was taken from a man younger than 35 with Graves' hyperthyroidism. The chain has TRBV7-2 and TRBJ2-2; D gene uncertain. The CDR3 loop reads CASTIGRRFTGELFF. In DNA form, the CDR3 reads TGTGCCAGCACCATAGGAAGGAGATTCACCGGGGAGCTGTTTTTT.